The 30 T cell receptor beta chains presented below share a single source sample, sequenced in a study of beta chain features in type 1 diabetes. Findings and limits, study-wide: Patients with Type 1 diabetes showed moderately but significantly shorter TCRB CDR3s in all four CD4+ subsets.

Their antigen targets remain unknown. Since all of the isolated RNA was reverse transcribed, expressed TCRB transcripts were what got sequenced. The repertoire was sequenced with immunoSEQ multiplex PCR; TCRdb's copy has only in-frame clones and lacks some. This sample has 500,000 to 850,000 clones, with about 14% found just once. Input material: naive CD4+ T cells from blood. The source of these receptors is a man younger than 30 with type 1 diabetes.

A few counts support this clone. This chain uses TRBV7-9 with TRBJ1-6; the D is unclear. This CDR3 contains 15 residues. V lost 2 bases and J lost 7, with 12 bases in between. Germline assignment: CDR1 SEHNR and CDR2 FQNEAQ (reference sequence). CDR3 DNA sequence: TGTGCCAGCAGCTTACAAGGGAGGTACAATTCACCCCTCCACTTT. Its protein is CASSLQGRYNSPLHF.

This clone appeared a few times. The chain is built from TRBV10-3 and TRBJ1-4; 7 nucleotides agree with TRBD1. This CDR3 region has 17 residues. V trimming: 0 bases; J trimming: 4 bases; junction bases outside the gene matches: 8. CDR1 and CDR2 from the germline V gene are ENHRY and SYGVKD. The CDR3 sequence is CAISESTGLEHNEKLFF. CDR3 coding DNA: TGTGCCATCAGTGAGTCGACAGGGTTGGAGCATAATGAAAAACTGTTTTTT.

This clone was seen a handful of times. The gene calls are TRBV30 and TRBJ2-2, with D perhaps given as TRBD1 or TRBD2 (5 bases each). Trimming took off 3 bases at V and 0 bases at J, with 14 bases between the two ends. Germline V CDR1 and CDR2: GTSNPN, SVGIG (reference sequence). This CDR3 spans 16 amino acids. The CDR3 protein is CAWRFLGRANTGELFF. The DNA of the CDR3 is TGTGCCTGGAGGTTCCTGGGACGTGCGAACACCGGGGAGCTGTTTTTT. Using reference TRBV30 and TRBJ2-2 for the parts outside the CDR3, the full variable domain is SQTIHQWPATLVQPVGSPLSLECTVEGTSNPNLYWYRQAAGRGLQLLFYSVGIGQISSEVPQNLSASRPQDRQFILSSKKLLLSDSGFYLCAWRFLGRANTGELFFGEGSRLTVL.

The sample holds a few counts of this clone. V gene TRBV20-1 combines with J gene TRBJ1-2; D unclear. The V end lost 3 bases, the J end lost 14 bases, and 10 bases lay between the germline ends. The CDR3 has 9 residues. Germline values: CDR1 DFQATT, CDR2 SNEGSKA (reference sequence). In DNA form, the CDR3 reads TGCAGTGCTAGTGGCCAGGATACCTTC. Its translation is CSASGQDTF.

The V call is TRBV7-2, the J call TRBJ1-1, with D perhaps matching TRBD1 (5 bases). In germline, CDR1 is SGHTA, CDR2 FQGNSA. Trimming cost V 6 bases and J 6 bases, with 23 bases left between them. The CDR3 covers 16 residues. CDR3: CASSSRGGRNNPEAFF. The CDR3 DNA is TGTGCCAGCAGTAGTAGGGGAGGGAGGAATAACCCTGAAGCTTTCTTT.

Here the CDR3 reads CASTRSGTFYNEQFF. The CDR3 DNA follows: TGTGCCAGCACCAGATCCGGGACTTTCTACAATGAGCAGTTCTTC. V usage is TRBV6-5 and J usage is TRBJ2-1; D might be TRBD2 (6 bases). CDR1 is MNHEY and CDR2 is SVGAGI in the germline V gene. Trimming shortened V by 7 bases and J by 3 bases, and 16 bases separated the two germline ends. The CDR3 is 15 amino acids.

The table lists this clone with a few counts. The V call is TRBV29-1, the J call TRBJ1-2; D is uncertain. Germline CDR1 reads SQVTM; CDR2 reads ANQGSEA. This CDR3 region has 14 residues. The V and J ends lost 1 base and 6 bases respectively, with 15 bases between them. The CDR3 sequence is CSVEGVPGWNGYTF. The CDR3 DNA reads as TGCAGCGTTGAAGGGGTCCCGGGGTGGAATGGCTACACCTTC.

In its sample, this clone was seen a few times. The V gene is TRBV19, the J gene TRBJ1-6, with unresolved D. The V gene's germline CDR1 is LNHDA and CDR2 SQIVND (reference sequence). The CDR3 is 14 residues long. Trimming shortened V by 4 bases and J by 5 bases, and 9 bases separated the two germline ends. CDR3 residues: CASSTDGNNSPLHF. The CDR3 nucleotides are TGTGCCAGTAGTACGGACGGAAATAATTCACCCCTCCACTTT.

This clone was seen a handful of times. DNA of the CDR3: TGTGCCGCTGGCGGTACTAGCACAGATACGCAGTATTTT. It is translated as CAAGGTSTDTQYF. V and J are TRBV15 and TRBJ2-3; D not certain. With 11 bases removed from V and 0 bases from J, the gap between germline ends came to 12 bases. The CDR3 length is 13 residues. CDR1 is LNHNV, CDR2 YYDKDF, per germline (reference sequence).

The chain uses TRBV4-1 and TRBJ2-1; 7 nucleotides line up with TRBD2. CDR3 length: 18 amino acids. V was pared by 0 bases and J by 1 base, with 9 bases of the junction left unmatched. Looked up from germline, CDR1 is MGHRA and CDR2 is YSYEKL. The CDR3 reads CASSQDLKLAKSYNEQFF. The CDR3 DNA sequence: TGCGCCAGCAGCCAAGATCTGAAACTAGCGAAATCCTACAATGAGCAGTTCTTC.

CDR3 sequence: CAWSVGTSGGETQYF. DNA for the CDR3: TGTGCCTGGAGTGTCGGGACTAGCGGCGGCGAGACCCAGTACTTC. This rearrangement joins TRBV30 to TRBJ2-5; 11 positions agree with TRBD2. V gave up 0 bases and J gave up 5 bases; unmatched junction bases: 5. The length of the CDR3 is 15 residues. Germline CDR1 is GTSNPN and CDR2 is SVGIG (reference sequence).

This clone was seen a handful of times. The chain employs TRBV5-1 and TRBJ2-3; the match to TRBD2 covers 9 bases. This CDR3 region has 15 residues. Germline V CDR1 and CDR2: SGHRS, YFSETQ. Losses at the gene ends were 1 base for V and 5 bases for J; bases not matched to a gene: 5. The CDR3 region has the DNA TGCGCCAGCAGCTTGTCGGTGACTAGCGGAGATACGCAGTATTTT. Its translation is CASSLSVTSGDTQYF.

This rearrangement joins TRBV29-1 to TRBJ2-6; a possible D gene is TRBD1 (6 bases). Germline CDR1 is SQVTM and CDR2 is ANQGSEA. V lost 7 bases to trimming and J lost 2 bases, with 12 bases between them. The CDR3 sequence is 14 residues long. CDR3 sequence reads: CSAREGAGANVLTF. The CDR3 DNA is TGCAGCGCCCGTGAGGGGGCTGGGGCCAACGTCCTGACTTTC.

CDR3 sequence (DNA): TGTGCCACCAGCAGAGGACAAAGCTCCTATAATTCACCCCTCCACTTT. Translated: CATSRGQSSYNSPLHF. J is TRBJ1-6 and V is TRBV15; no clear D. The V and J ends lost 1 base and 0 bases respectively, with 7 bases between them. The germline gives CDR1 LNHNV, CDR2 YYDKDF (reference sequence). This CDR3 contains 16 residues.

In its sample, this clone was seen a few times. The chain is built from TRBV2 and TRBJ2-1; D remains unclear. Germline CDR1 SNHLY, CDR2 FYNNEI. The CDR3 runs 11 residues. V was shortened by 2 bases and J by 9 bases, with 5 bases between the two germline ends. For the CDR3, the DNA is TGTGCCAGCAGTGAATGGGGTGAGCAGTTCTTC. Its translation: CASSEWGEQFF.

The gene calls are TRBV4-2 and TRBJ2-5, with D unclear. With 0 bases removed from V and 3 bases from J, the gap between germline ends came to 5 bases. Germline V gene data show CDR1 as LGHNA and CDR2 as YNFKEQ. CDR3 length equals 13 residues. The CDR3 loop is CASSQDMKETQYF. Written as DNA, the CDR3 is TGTGCCAGCAGCCAAGATATGAAAGAGACCCAGTACTTC.

The chain joins TRBV15 to TRBJ2-1; TRBD2 matches at 9 bases. V gave up 3 bases and J gave up 15 bases; unmatched junction bases: 15. The germline V gene encodes CDR1 LNHNV and CDR2 YYDKDF (reference sequence). The CDR3 extends over 15 amino acids. CDR3 sequence: CATSRDDPYSGRRFF. The CDR3 bases are TGTGCCACCAGCAGGGACGACCCATATAGCGGGAGAAGGTTCTTC.

This clone was observed a handful of times. The J gene is TRBJ2-3, the V gene TRBV10-3; maybe TRBD1 (5 bases). V shed 2 bases and J shed 1 base, with 10 bases lying between them. This CDR3 comprises 15 residues. Germline V gene sequence: CDR1 ENHRY, CDR2 SYGVKD. In DNA, the CDR3 is TGTGCCATCAGTGAGGGGAAAGGGGGCACAGATACGCAGTATTTT. This encodes CAISEGKGGTDTQYF.

V usage is TRBV14 and J usage is TRBJ2-1; 12 bases line up with TRBD2. The CDR3 has 15 residues. The germline CDR1 and CDR2 sequences are SGHDN and FVKESK. V lost 5 bases, J lost 5 bases, and 4 bases stayed unmatched. CDR3 in amino acids: CASSSLAGGHNEQFF. CDR3 DNA: TGTGCCAGCAGCTCTCTAGCGGGGGGGCACAATGAGCAGTTCTTC.

This clone was seen a few times. The chain links TRBV7-2 to TRBJ2-2, with D maybe TRBD2 (6 bases). CDR1 and CDR2 from the germline V gene are SGHTA and FQGNSA. There are 15 residues in the CDR3. V lost 8 bases, J lost 7 bases, and 20 bases lay in between. The CDR3 DNA reads as TGTGCCAGCCGATCGGGGGTTAGAGGGATCGGGGAGCTGTTTTTT. This codes for CASRSGVRGIGELFF.

In the case of this clone: Different DNA sequences within this sample yield the same CDR3. The V gene is TRBV5-1, the J gene TRBJ2-7; 13 bases agree with TRBD2. The germline V gene encodes CDR1 SGHRS and CDR2 YFSETQ. This CDR3 contains 14 residues. The trim removed 0 bases at V and 6 bases at J, leaving 0 bases unmatched. DNA for the CDR3: TGCGCCAGCAGCTTGGGACTAGCGGGAGGCGAGCAGTACTTC. It yields the protein CASSLGLAGGEQYF.

V gene TRBV5-6 combines with J gene TRBJ1-6; 7 nucleotides match TRBD1. Germline V gene sequence: CDR1 SGHDT, CDR2 YYEEEE. Trimming cost V 1 base and J 9 bases; bases outside gene matches: 7. The CDR3 is 15 residues long. CDR3 nucleotides: TGTGCCAGCAGCTTGAGGGCAGGGGGTGGTTCACCCCTCCACTTT. As protein: CASSLRAGGGSPLHF.

The chain is built from TRBV2 and TRBJ2-1, with 10 bases aligning to TRBD2. V was pared by 6 bases and J by 6 bases, with 11 bases of the junction left unmatched. This CDR3 spans 16 amino acids. Looked up from germline, CDR1 is SNHLY and CDR2 is FYNNEI. In DNA, the CDR3 is TGTGCCAGCAGGAAATTAACTAGCGGGACGCTCAATGAGCAGTTCTTC. As protein: CASRKLTSGTLNEQFF.

V gene TRBV15 combines with J gene TRBJ2-1; 14 bases agree with TRBD2. The CDR3 has 13 residues. Germline V lookup: CDR1 LNHNV, CDR2 YYDKDF (reference sequence). DNA for the CDR3: TGTGTCAAGACTAGCGGGAGGGCACATGAGCAGTTCTTC. Protein sequence: CVKTSGRAHEQFF.

The V gene is TRBV30, the J gene TRBJ1-6; D not certain. The germline V gene encodes CDR1 GTSNPN and CDR2 SVGIG (reference sequence). V dropped 1 base and J dropped 9 bases, with 16 bases sitting between them. The CDR3 contains 15 residues. The CDR3 sequence: CAWSARASLGSPLHF. The CDR3 nucleotides are TGTGCCTGGAGTGCTCGGGCGTCCCTAGGTTCACCCCTCCACTTT.

The chain employs TRBV6-6 and TRBJ1-2, with 8 bases lining up with TRBD1. CDR1 is MNHNY and CDR2 is SVGAGI in the germline V gene (reference sequence). J lost 5 bases, V lost 5 bases, and 4 bases had no gene match. The CDR3 is 13 residues long. CDR3 amino acids: CASSTGQAYGYTF. DNA of the CDR3: TGTGCCAGCAGTACGGGACAGGCGTATGGCTACACCTTC.

The chain couples TRBV30 to TRBJ2-3; D not resolved. Trimming pared 1 base from V and 3 bases from J, leaving 11 bases between. The CDR3 runs 14 residues. Per germline, CDR1 GTSNPN and CDR2 SVGIG (reference sequence). The DNA of the CDR3 is TGTGCCTGGAGTGCCCCTACTTTAACAGATACGCAGTATTTT. Protein sequence: CAWSAPTLTDTQYF.

This clone was seen a few times. The chain carries TRBV28 and TRBJ2-3; 13 bases line up with TRBD2. This CDR3 contains 16 residues. Losses at the gene ends were 3 bases for V and 3 bases for J; bases not matched to a gene: 3. Germline values: CDR1 MDHEN, CDR2 SYDVKM. CDR3 sequence: CASSFGLAGATDTQYF. CDR3 bases: TGTGCCAGCAGTTTCGGACTAGCGGGGGCGACAGATACGCAGTATTTT.

The chain joins TRBV5-1 to TRBJ2-3; 8 nucleotides match TRBD2. Per germline, CDR1 SGHRS and CDR2 YFSETQ. The CDR3 consists of 18 residues. Trimming cost V 2 bases and J 5 bases; bases outside gene matches: 16. CDR3 in amino acids: CASSFRSAGADSIDTQYF. The CDR3 DNA is TGCGCCAGCAGCTTTAGGTCAGCGGGGGCGGACTCTATAGATACGCAGTATTTT. Variable domain in full (rest from reference TRBV5-1 and TRBJ2-3): KAGVTQTPRYLIKTRGQQVTLSCSPISGHRSVSWYQQTPGQGLQFLFEYFSETQRNKGNFPGRFSGRQFSNSRSEMNVSTLELGDSALYLCASSFRSAGADSIDTQYFGPGTRLTVL.

The chain has TRBV30 and TRBJ1-3; 9 bases line up with TRBD1. The CDR3 is 17 residues long. V lost 0 bases to trimming and J lost 3 bases; unmatched junction nucleotides: 9. CDR1 is GTSNPN, CDR2 SVGIG, per germline (reference sequence). CDR3 in DNA: TGTGCCTGGAGTGTAACCAGGACAGGGGCTTATGGAAACACCATATATTTT. Translated: CAWSVTRTGAYGNTIYF.